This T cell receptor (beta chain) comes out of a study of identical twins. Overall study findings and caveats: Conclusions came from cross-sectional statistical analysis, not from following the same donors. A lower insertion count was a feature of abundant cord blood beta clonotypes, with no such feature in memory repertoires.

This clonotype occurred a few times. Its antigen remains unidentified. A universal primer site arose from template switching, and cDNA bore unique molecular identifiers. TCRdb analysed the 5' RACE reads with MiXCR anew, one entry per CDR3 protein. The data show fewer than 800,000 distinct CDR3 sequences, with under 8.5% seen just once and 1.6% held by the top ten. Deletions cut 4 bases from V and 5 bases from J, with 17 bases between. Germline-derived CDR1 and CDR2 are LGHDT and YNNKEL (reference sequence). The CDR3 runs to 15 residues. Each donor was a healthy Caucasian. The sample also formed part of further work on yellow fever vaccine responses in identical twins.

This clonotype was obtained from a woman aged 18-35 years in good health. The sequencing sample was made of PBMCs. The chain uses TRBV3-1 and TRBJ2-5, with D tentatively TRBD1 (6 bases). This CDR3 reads CASSPGSRGQETQYF. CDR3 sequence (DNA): TGTGCCAGCAGCCCCGGTAGCAGGGGCCAGGAGACCCAGTACTTC.